These T cell receptor beta chains were read from a single sample in a study of T cell repertoires in cytomegalovirus infection. TCRdb reanalysed the reads using MiXCR and keeps one entry per CDR3 protein. The table records about 270,000 distinct CDR3 sequences, roughly a fifth of them present only once. No antigen has been assigned to these receptors. The sequenced sample was cultured PBMCs, obtained from culture after CMV antigen stimulation. The receptors here all came from a human donor in good health (CMV status not recorded). Some clones in this sample may be carry-over from other donors' samples. The CDR3 runs from the conserved cysteine through the conserved F or W. The order of the fields is clone size, D gene, J gene, V gene, CDR3 DNA, CDR3 protein. The D gene is left open where the match is weak. A clone size is listed for some rows: how often the clone was seen (once, few, many), or a class if it is expanded.

size: -
D: -
J: TRBJ2-1
V: TRBV19
DNA: TGTGCCAGTAGTATAGTGGATGAGCAGTTCTTC
CDR3: CASSIVDEQFF

size: -
D: TRBD2
J: TRBJ2-3
V: TRBV24-1
DNA: TGTGCCACCAGTGATTCCCCTAGCGGGAGCACAGATACGCAGTATTTT
CDR3: CATSDSPSGSTDTQYF

size: -
D: -
J: TRBJ2-3
V: TRBV9
DNA: TGTGCCAGCAGTCGGGAGTGGGCGACAGATACGCAGTATTTT
CDR3: CASSREWATDTQYF

size: -
D: -
J: TRBJ2-1
V: TRBV7-6
DNA: TGTGCCAGCAGCTTAGATCTTGCGGGAATTTACAATGAGCAGTTCTTC
CDR3: CASSLDLAGIYNEQFF

size: few
D: TRBD2
J: TRBJ2-7
V: TRBV4-3
DNA: TGCGCCAGCAGCCAAGAAATAGCGGGAACACCCTACGAGCAGTACTTC
CDR3: CASSQEIAGTPYEQYF

size: few
D: TRBD2
J: TRBJ2-1
V: TRBV10-3
DNA: TGTGCCATCACTCCCGGACTAGCGGGAGGGCCCAATGAGCAGTTCTTC
CDR3: CAITPGLAGGPNEQFF

size: -
D: -
J: TRBJ2-5
V: TRBV5-1
DNA: TGCGCCAGCAGCACCTTAGGGACTCCAGAGATGACCCAGTACTTC
CDR3: CASSTLGTPEMTQYF

size: many
D: -
J: TRBJ2-3
V: TRBV7-2
DNA: TGTGCCAGCAGCTCCCGGCTGAGGGGGGACCGCACAGATACGCAGTATTTT
CDR3: CASSSRLRGDRTDTQYF

size: few
D: -
J: TRBJ2-7
V: TRBV7-2
DNA: TGTGCCAGCAGCTTAGTTGAGGGACGCGTATACGAGCAGTACTTC
CDR3: CASSLVEGRVYEQYF

size: -
D: -
J: TRBJ1-1
V: TRBV19
DNA: TGTGCCAGTAGTATATTACCTGGCGCTGAAGCTTTCTTT
CDR3: CASSILPGAEAFF

size: many
D: -
J: TRBJ1-1
V: TRBV7-9
DNA: TGTGCCAGCAGCTCCCCAGGTACTATGGAAGCTTTCTTT
CDR3: CASSSPGTMEAFF

size: many
D: -
J: TRBJ1-1
V: TRBV5-1
DNA: TGCGCCAGCAGCTTGGCGGTCAGGGCCACTGAAGCTTTCTTT
CDR3: CASSLAVRATEAFF